The subject of this entry is one T cell receptor beta chain. These data belong to a study of blood T cell repertoires in COVID-19. Produced via immunoSEQ multiplex PCR; TCRdb's table is partial and in-frame only. The data hold roughly 38,000 clones, with roughly 78% observed a single time. Germline CDR1 and CDR2: SGHNT and YENEEA. The V gene lost 0 bases and the J gene lost 1 base, with 3 bases spanning the gap. This CDR3 is 13 amino acids long. This clonotype was sampled from a man aged 60 to 69 with acute or convalescent COVID-19. The chain uses TRBV11-3 and TRBJ2-5, with D unclear. The sample consisted of peripheral blood. The DNA for the CDR3 is TGTGCCAGCAGCTTAGACAGCCAAGAGACCCAGTACTTC. This translates into CASSLDSQETQYF. Combining the CDR3 with reference TRBV11-3 and TRBJ2-5 gives the whole variable domain EAGVVQSPRYKIIEKKQPVAFWCNPISGHNTLYWYLQNLGQGPELLIRYENEEAVDDSQLPKDRFSAERLKGVDSTLKIQPAELGDSAVYLCASSLDSQETQYFGPGTRLLVL.